This entry concerns a single T cell receptor (beta chain). Its matching antigen is unknown. This record comes from a study of CD8 T cells in ankylosing spondylitis. Findings and caveats of the study: A motif in TCR beta, a set of roughly 8 highly homologous variants, appeared characteristic of ankylosing spondylitis blood.

TCR beta libraries were made by quantitative 5'-RACE with molecular barcodes. MiXCR, applied by TCRdb to the 5' RACE reads, yields one record per CDR3 protein. There are more than 300,000 distinct CDR3 sequences in the sample; roughly 12% occur only once, and 9.1% lies in the top ten. V shed 3 bases, J shed 7 bases, and the junction held 8 bases outside the gene matches. The germline V gene has CDR1 LNHDA and CDR2 SQIVND (reference sequence). The CDR3 is 15 amino acids. This receptor was identified in a female donor with ankylosing spondylitis or in good health (not recorded which). This rearrangement joins TRBV19 to TRBJ1-5; TRBD1 aligns across 8 bases. The sample comprised blood, either unsorted or a sorted T cell fraction (not recorded which). CDR3 amino acids: CASSILGQEGQPQHF. CDR3 nucleotide sequence: TGTGCCAGTAGTATTTTGGGACAGGAGGGACAGCCCCAGCATTTT.